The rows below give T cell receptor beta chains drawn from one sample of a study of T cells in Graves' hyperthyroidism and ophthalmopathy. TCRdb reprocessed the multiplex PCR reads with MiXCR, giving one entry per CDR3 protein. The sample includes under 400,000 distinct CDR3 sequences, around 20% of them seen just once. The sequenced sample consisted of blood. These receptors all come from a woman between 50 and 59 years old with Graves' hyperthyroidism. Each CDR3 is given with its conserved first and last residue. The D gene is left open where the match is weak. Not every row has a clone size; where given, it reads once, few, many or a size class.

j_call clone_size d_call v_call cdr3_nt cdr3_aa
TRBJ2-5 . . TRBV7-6 TGTGCCAGCAGCTCCACCACCCCGACAGGAAAAGAGACCCAGTACTTC CASSSTTPTGKETQYF
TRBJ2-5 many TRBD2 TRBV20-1 TGCAGTGCTAGGGGACTAAGAGACAAGACCCAGTACTTC CSARGLRDKTQYF
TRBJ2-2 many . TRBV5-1 TGCGCCAGCAGCGCGGCCCTGAACACCGGGGAGCTGTTTTTT CASSAALNTGELFF
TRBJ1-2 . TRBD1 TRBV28 TGTGCCAGCAGTCCTACAGGGGGCAACTATGGCTACACCTTC CASSPTGGNYGYTF
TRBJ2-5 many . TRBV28 TGTGCCAGCAGTTTGATTGGTGCAGCCGGGACACATTTCCGAGGAGAGACCCAGTACTTC CASSLIGAAGTHFRGETQYF
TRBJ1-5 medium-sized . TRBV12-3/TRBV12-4 TGTGCCAGCAGTTTAGCAGGGGGAAGCAATCAGCCCCAGCATTTT CASSLAGGSNQPQHF
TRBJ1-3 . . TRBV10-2 TGCGCCAGCAGTGAGTCTCCACACTCTGGAAACACCATATATTTT CASSESPHSGNTIYF
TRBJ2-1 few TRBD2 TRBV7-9 TGTGCCAGCAGCACGCGGACTAGCGGCCACATTGAGCAGTTCTTC CASSTRTSGHIEQFF
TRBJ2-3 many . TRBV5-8 TGTGCCAGCATTCGGGCAGATACGCAGTATTTT CASIRADTQYF
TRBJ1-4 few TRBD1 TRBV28 TGTGCCAGCAGTCCAGGGGGCAGGGAAAAACTGTTTTTT CASSPGGREKLFF
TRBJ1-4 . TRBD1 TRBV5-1 TGCGCCAGCTCCTCGGACAGGGCAAGAGCATCTAATGAAAAACTGTTTTTT CASSSDRARASNEKLFF
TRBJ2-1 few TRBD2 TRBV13 TGTGCCAGCAGCAACCGACTAGCGGGTTCCTACAATGAGCAGTTCTTC CASSNRLAGSYNEQFF
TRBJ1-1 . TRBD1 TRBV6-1 TGTGCCAGCCTCCGGACAGGGATGAACACTGAAGCTTTCTTT CASLRTGMNTEAFF
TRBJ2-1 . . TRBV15 TGTGCCACCAGCAGAGCAGGGGGAGGCTCCTACAATGAGCAGTTCTTC CATSRAGGGSYNEQFF